The 16 T cell receptor beta chains presented below share a single source sample, sequenced in a study of vaccination effects on CD4 cells after COVID-19. These receptors' targets are unknown. TCRdb's copy holds only in-frame clones and misses some; the assay was immunoSEQ multiplex PCR. Of about 59,000 clones in the sample, 78% are singletons; the top ten hold roughly 2%. Antigen-specific CD4+ T cells expanded by the ViraFEST assay with viral peptide pools were then sequenced. Once cultured for under 11 days, the cells underwent separation to obtain CD4+ T cells. Participants received two doses of either the BNT162b2 or mRNA-1273 vaccine. This material consisted of CD4+ T cells from PBMCs cultured with HCoV-OC43 spike peptides, taken after COVID-19 vaccination. This sample's subset: HCoV-OC43 spike overlapping peptide pool stimulation. These receptor sequences come from a human donor who received a COVID-19 vaccine.

With respect to this clone: At one of its ends the junction is not consistent with the germline gene, which may arise from a read error. V is TRBV11-2 and J is TRBJ1-1, with TRBD1 matching over 9 bases. Looked up from germline, CDR1 is SGHAT and CDR2 is FQNNGV. CDR3 length: 12 residues. The CDR3 nucleotides read TGTGCCAGCGCACTGGACCGGGACAGGGTTTCCTTT. Residues: CASALDRDRVSF.

As concerns this clone: Additional DNA sequences in this sample encode the identical CDR3. V gene TRBV18 combines with J gene TRBJ1-2; D may be TRBD1 (6 bases). The V end was cut by 3 bases, the J end by 7 bases, with 12 bases between. CDR1 is KGHSH, CDR2 LQKENI, per germline. The CDR3 contains 13 residues. The chain's CDR3 is CASSPRTASGYTF. CDR3 DNA sequence: TGTGCCAGCTCACCTCGGACAGCTTCTGGCTACACCTTC.

This sequence joins TRBV19 and TRBJ1-2, with D perhaps TRBD1 (5 bases). V lost 1 base and J 2 bases, leaving 8 bases between the germline ends. This CDR3 contains 14 residues. Germline loops: CDR1 LNHDA, CDR2 SQIVND (reference sequence). The CDR3 protein is CASSIAGGNYGYTF. The CDR3 nucleotides are TGTGCCAGTAGTATAGCGGGGGGGAACTATGGCTACACCTTC.

The rearrangement links TRBV5-1 to TRBJ2-3; the D gene is possibly TRBD2 (6 bases). The CDR3 consists of 16 residues. V was shortened by 0 bases and J by 5 bases, with 16 bases between the two germline ends. Germline lookup yields CDR1 SGHRS and CDR2 YFSETQ. For the CDR3, the DNA is TGCGCCAGCAGCTTGGGAGGCGGGGCCGGGGGAGATACGCAGTATTTT. It codes for CASSLGGGAGGDTQYF.

This clone was picked up one time. This chain links TRBV15 with TRBJ1-2; 10 bases are a match to TRBD1. The CDR3 consists of 15 residues. The junction had 4 bases not matched to a gene; V was cut back by 2 bases and J by 4 bases. Germline V lookup: CDR1 LNHNV, CDR2 YYDKDF (reference sequence). Here the CDR3 reads CATSRPGTGVYGYTF. Written as DNA, the CDR3 is TGTGCCACCAGCAGACCCGGGACAGGGGTCTATGGCTACACCTTC.

This rearrangement joins TRBV5-1 to TRBJ2-6; D gene uncertain. Germline values: CDR1 SGHRS, CDR2 YFSETQ. The CDR3 consists of 17 residues. Trimming shortened V by 3 bases and J by 0 bases, and 13 bases separated the two germline ends. The CDR3 region has the DNA TGCGCCAGCAGCTGGAACAGCCCCAGCTCTGGGGCCAACGTCCTGACTTTC. Its translation: CASSWNSPSSGANVLTF.

This clone was seen just once. This rearrangement joins TRBV30 to TRBJ2-1; D is uncertain. The V end lost 3 bases, the J end lost 0 bases, and 18 bases lay between the germline ends. The CDR3 length is 17 residues. Germline-derived CDR1 and CDR2 are GTSNPN and SVGIG (reference sequence). The CDR3 DNA reads as TGTGCCTGGAGCGTACGCCTTTTCGGAAGCTCCTACAATGAGCAGTTCTTC. Translated, it gives CAWSVRLFGSSYNEQFF.

The chain links TRBV30 to TRBJ1-5; D gene unclear. V dropped 0 bases and J dropped 3 bases, with 9 bases sitting between them. The CDR3 is 14 residues long. Germline CDR1 GTSNPN, CDR2 SVGIG (reference sequence). The CDR3 here is CAWSVGSHNQPQHF. CDR3 nucleotide sequence: TGTGCCTGGAGTGTGGGCAGCCACAATCAGCCCCAGCATTTT. Complete variable domain (other parts from reference TRBV30 and TRBJ1-5): SQTIHQWPATLVQPVGSPLSLECTVEGTSNPNLYWYRQAAGRGLQLLFYSVGIGQISSEVPQNLSASRPQDRQFILSSKKLLLSDSGFYLCAWSVGSHNQPQHFGDGTRLSIL.

This chain links TRBV18 with TRBJ1-5, with 7 positions matching TRBD1. The CDR3 is made up of 14 amino acids. The V and J ends lost 5 bases and 6 bases, in that order; junction bases with no gene match: 7. Germline V CDR1 and CDR2: KGHSH, LQKENI. CDR3 in DNA: TGTGCCAGCTCAACTGAGGGGGCAAGTCAGCCCCAGCATTTT. It translates to CASSTEGASQPQHF.

The chain joins TRBV3-1 (or the pseudogene TRBV3-2) to TRBJ2-5; D ambiguous. CDR1 is LGHDT and CDR2 is YNNKEL in the germline V gene (reference sequence). Trimming took off 3 bases at V and 5 bases at J, with 7 bases between the two ends. The CDR3 runs to 12 residues. The CDR3 nucleotides are TGTGCCAGCAGCCAGCCCCAGGAGACCCAGTACTTC. It specifies CASSQPQETQYF.

The chain links TRBV5-1 to TRBJ2-2; no definite D call. Trimming took 4 bases from V and 1 from J, leaving 8 bases between them. Germline V gene data show CDR1 as SGHRS and CDR2 as YFSETQ. The CDR3 loop spans 14 amino acids. CDR3 residues: CASSPNRNTGELFF. The CDR3 nucleotides read TGCGCCAGCAGCCCCAACAGGAACACCGGGGAGCTGTTTTTT.

The chain combines TRBV10-2 with TRBJ1-6; D is unresolved. V lost 5 bases and J 7 bases, leaving 12 bases between the germline ends. Germline loops: CDR1 WSHSY, CDR2 SAAADI. This CDR3 spans 14 amino acids. DNA for the CDR3: TGCGCCAGCAGTCCGCCCAGAACGAATTCACCCCTCCACTTT. This codes for CASSPPRTNSPLHF.

This sequence joins TRBV9 and TRBJ1-1; TRBD1 matches 7 bases. The CDR3 contains 16 residues. V lost 0 bases and J lost 4; bases outside the gene matches: 9. Germline V gene sequence: CDR1 SGDLS, CDR2 YYNGEE. CDR3 bases: TGTGCCAGCAGCGTAGTATCTCAGGGGGGGGTCACTGAAGCTTTCTTT. This sequence encodes CASSVVSQGGVTEAFF. Full variable domain (missing parts from reference TRBV9 and TRBJ1-1): DSGVTQTPKHLITATGQRVTLRCSPRSGDLSVYWYQQSLDQGLQFLIQYYNGEERAKGNILERFSAQQFPDLHSELNLSSLELGDSALYFCASSVVSQGGVTEAFFGQGTRLTVV.

This chain joins TRBV6-4 and TRBJ2-1, with 11 bases matching TRBD2. The trim removed 0 bases at V and 3 bases at J, leaving 4 bases unmatched. The germline gives CDR1 MRHNA, CDR2 SNTAGT. The CDR3 sequence is 17 residues long. CDR3 DNA: TGTGCCAGCAGTGACTCGCATGGGACTAGCGGCTACAATGAGCAGTTCTTC. Translating gives CASSDSHGTSGYNEQFF.

V and J are TRBV9 and TRBJ1-2; 7 bases agree with TRBD1. From germline, CDR1 is SGDLS and CDR2 YYNGEE. V was pared by 7 bases and J by 4 bases, with 13 bases of the junction left unmatched. The CDR3 extends over 15 amino acids. CDR3 residues: CASSGRDRAIYGYTF. The CDR3 region has the DNA TGTGCCAGCTCAGGTAGAGACAGGGCCATCTATGGCTACACCTTC. The variable domain in full, completed from reference TRBV9 and TRBJ1-2, reads DSGVTQTPKHLITATGQRVTLRCSPRSGDLSVYWYQQSLDQGLQFLIQYYNGEERAKGNILERFSAQQFPDLHSELNLSSLELGDSALYFCASSGRDRAIYGYTFGSGTRLTVV.

This clone was found once. V usage is TRBV11-2 and J usage is TRBJ2-7; the D gene is possibly TRBD2 (5 bases). V lost 1 base and J lost 6, with 10 bases in between. This CDR3 region has 13 residues. CDR1 is SGHAT and CDR2 is FQNNGV in the germline V gene. The CDR3 DNA sequence: TGTGCCAGCAGCTTAGGCCTGGCGGGCGAGCAGTACGTC. Protein: CASSLGLAGEQYV.